This TCR beta chain comes out of a study of CD4 T cell repertoires in COVID-19. About the study: After approximately ten days of IL-2 expansion, CFSE-low cells were relabeled and restimulated with other coronavirus spikes. Study-level findings and limits: Two or all three memory subsets shared several highly expanded SARS-CoV-2-reactive clonotypes. SARS-CoV and/or HKU1 spike cultures shared between roughly 6 and 27% of SARS-CoV-2 clonotypes.

Some clones are missing from TCRdb's copy, which holds only in-frame ones; the method was immunoSEQ multiplex PCR. The sample lists 20,000 or so clones; roughly 84% were seen once. This clone was counted a single time. Antigen specificity is unknown. No culture step preceded sequencing of the ex vivo isolated memory T cells. The CDR3 is 17 amino acids. V was cut by 2 bases and J by 0 bases, with 14 bases left in between. Germline V gene lookup returns CDR1 LGHNA and CDR2 YNFKEQ. The sequence was collected from a human donor who had COVID-19. This chain connects TRBV4-2 to TRBJ1-3; D possibly corresponds to TRBD1 (5 bases). The sample consisted of central memory CD4+ T cells from blood, taken before the COVID-19 pandemic. For the CDR3, the DNA is TGTGCCAGCAGCCAAAAAGGACATCCGAGCTCTGGAAACACCATATATTTT. As protein: CASSQKGHPSSGNTIYF.